This is a list of T cell receptor beta chains from one sample in a study of blood T cells in healthy people across ages. TCRdb passed the 5' RACE reads through MiXCR, listing each CDR3 protein once. The profile shows fewer than 700,000 distinct CDR3 sequences, roughly 43% of them singletons. The sequencing sample was made of blood. The receptors were sampled from a man older than 75 in good health. The CDR3 runs from the conserved cysteine through the conserved F or W. D genes are given only for firm matches. Clone size is not always given. Where it is, it says once, few, many or a class for expanded clones.

>TRBJ2-7|TRBV7-9|-|TRBD2
TGTGCCAGCAGCTGGGAGGGCGAGCAGTACTTC
CASSWEGEQYF
>TRBJ2-1|TRBV7-2|-|-
TGTGCCAGCAGCAGGGACAACAATGAGCAGTTCTTC
CASSRDNNEQFF
>TRBJ2-7|TRBV7-9|-|TRBD2
TGTGCCAGCAGCCCAACCGGGACTAGCGGGAGTACCTACAATGAGCAGTACTTC
CASSPTGTSGSTYNEQYF
>TRBJ2-3|TRBV7-9|few|-
TGTGCCAGCAGCTCTGTCCCTAGCACAGATACGCAGTATTTT
CASSSVPSTDTQYF
>TRBJ2-5|TRBV14|-|-
TGTGCCAGCAGCCAACTAGATGTCGCGGAGACCCAGTACTTC
CASSQLDVAETQYF
>TRBJ2-7|TRBV10-3|-|-
TGTGCCATCCAAGGGGAAATGGGCTCCTACGAGCAGTACTTC
CAIQGEMGSYEQYF
>TRBJ2-3|TRBV12-3/TRBV12-4|-|-
TGTGCCAGCACTAGCGTAGTTTCAGATACGCAGTATTTT
CASTSVVSDTQYF
>TRBJ2-2|TRBV20-1|-|TRBD1
TGCAGTGCTGCTTGGACAGGGGGACGGTCCGGGGAGCTGTTTTTT
CSAAWTGGRSGELFF
>TRBJ2-1|TRBV6-2/TRBV6-3|-|TRBD2
TGTGCCAGCACTAAGCTAGGACTAGCCTTCCAAAATGAGCAGTTCTTC
CASTKLGLAFQNEQFF
>TRBJ2-1|TRBV7-3|many|-
TGTGCCAGCAGCATAAGCCTCAATGAGCAGTTCTTC
CASSISLNEQFF
>TRBJ2-3|TRBV7-2|many|-
TGTGCCAGCAGCCCCCTCGGAGATACGCAGTATTTT
CASSPLGDTQYF
>TRBJ2-5|TRBV4-2|once|-
TGTGCCAGCAGCCAAGATGGAGGGGGAGGGAGGCTCTTCCAAGAGACCCTGTACTTC
CASSQDGGGGRLFQETLYF
>TRBJ2-3|TRBV28|-|TRBD2
TGTGCCAGCAGGACCGTGACTAGCGGGGGCACAGATACGCAGTATTTT
CASRTVTSGGTDTQYF
>TRBJ2-3|TRBV5-1|-|TRBD2
TGCGCCAGCAAGCGGCAGGGGCTAGCGGGAGTGACAGATACGCAGTATTTT
CASKRQGLAGVTDTQYF
>TRBJ1-1|TRBV29-1|few|-
TGCAGCGCAGAGAGGGCGACAGCCGTGAACACTGAAGCTTTCTTT
CSAERATAVNTEAFF
>TRBJ2-3|TRBV5-4|-|TRBD2
TGTGCCAGCAGCCCAGGACTAGCGGGAGCTCCTAATACGCAGTATTTT
CASSPGLAGAPNTQYF